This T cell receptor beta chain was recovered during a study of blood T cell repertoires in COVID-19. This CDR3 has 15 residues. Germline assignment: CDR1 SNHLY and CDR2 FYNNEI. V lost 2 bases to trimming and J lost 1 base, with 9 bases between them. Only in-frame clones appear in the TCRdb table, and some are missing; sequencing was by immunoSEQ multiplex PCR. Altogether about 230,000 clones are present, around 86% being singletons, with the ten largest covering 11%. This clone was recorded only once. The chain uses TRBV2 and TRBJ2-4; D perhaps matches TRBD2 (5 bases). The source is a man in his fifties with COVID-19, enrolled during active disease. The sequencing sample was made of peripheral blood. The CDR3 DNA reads TGTGCCAGCAGTGAATATCGGGGTGCCAAAAACATTCAGTACTTC. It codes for CASSEYRGAKNIQYF.